This T cell receptor beta chain was identified during a study of long-term antiretroviral therapy in people with HIV. Study-wide points: With ART, diversity went up but was still lower than in transplant donor controls.

On this clone itself: What it binds is unknown.

The V and J ends lost 0 bases and 3 bases respectively, with 13 bases between them. The CDR3 totals 16 residues. CDR1 SGHDT and CDR2 YYEEEE come from the germline V gene. The run of the v3.0 immunoSEQ assay was at survey level. Sequencing used immunoSEQ multiplex PCR; TCRdb keeps in-frame clones, though not all of them. This table holds fewer than 30,000 clones, about 79% found once. This material consisted of unsorted PBMCs, taken 0.7 years before starting antiretroviral therapy. The chain joins TRBV5-6 to TRBJ1-5, with D hard to call. The clonotype comes from a man aged 25-45 years with HIV. The CDR3, as DNA: TGTGCCAGCAGCTTGGGGATGGGAGGATTCAATCAGCCCCAGCATTTT. Translated, it gives CASSLGMGGFNQPQHF.